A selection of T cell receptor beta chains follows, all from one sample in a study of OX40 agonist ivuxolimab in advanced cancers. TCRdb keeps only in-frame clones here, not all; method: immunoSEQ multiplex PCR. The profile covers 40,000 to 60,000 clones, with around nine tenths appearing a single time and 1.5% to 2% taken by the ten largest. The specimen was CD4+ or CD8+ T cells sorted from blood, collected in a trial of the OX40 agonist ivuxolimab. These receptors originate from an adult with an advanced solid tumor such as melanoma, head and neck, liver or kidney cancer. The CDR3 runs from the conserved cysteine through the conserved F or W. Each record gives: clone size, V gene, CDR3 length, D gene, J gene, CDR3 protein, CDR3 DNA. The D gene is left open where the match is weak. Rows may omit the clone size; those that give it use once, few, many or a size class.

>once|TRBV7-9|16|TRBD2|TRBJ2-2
CASSLEAGANTGELFF
TGTGCCAGCAGCTTAGAAGCGGGGGCGAACACCGGGGAGCTGTTTTTT
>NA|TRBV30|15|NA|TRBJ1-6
CAWSLGQPNNSPLHF
TGTGCCTGGTCTCTCGGACAGCCTAATAATTCACCCCTCCACTTT
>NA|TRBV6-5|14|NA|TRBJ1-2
CASSYQGGVYGYTF
TGTGCCAGCAGTTACCAGGGAGGGGTTTATGGCTACACCTTC
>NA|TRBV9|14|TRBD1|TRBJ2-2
CASSWDRGNGELFF
TGTGCCAGCAGTTGGGACAGGGGGAACGGGGAGCTGTTTTTT
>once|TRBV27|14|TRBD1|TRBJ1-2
CASTRTGANYGYTF
TGTGCCAGCACCCGGACAGGGGCAAACTATGGCTACACCTTC
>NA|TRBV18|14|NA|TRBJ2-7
CASSPPQGIYEQYF
TGTGCCAGCTCACCACCGCAGGGGATCTACGAGCAGTACTTC
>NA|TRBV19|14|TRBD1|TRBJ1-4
CATSERQGAEKLFF
TGTGCCACATCCGAGAGGCAGGGGGCGGAAAAACTGTTTTTT
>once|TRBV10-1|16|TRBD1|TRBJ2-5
CASSESEGAIQETQYF
TGCGCCAGCAGTGAGTCAGAGGGGGCGATCCAAGAGACCCAGTACTTC
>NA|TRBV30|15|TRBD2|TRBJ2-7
CAWSETSGFSYEQYF
TGTGCCTGGAGTGAGACTAGCGGGTTTTCCTACGAGCAGTACTTC
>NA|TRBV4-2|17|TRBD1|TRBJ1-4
CASSQEGGQALMNKLFF
TGTGCCAGCAGCCAAGAGGGGGGACAGGCCCTAATGAATAAACTGTTTTTT
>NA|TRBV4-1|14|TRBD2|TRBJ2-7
CASSPIGTSYEQYF
TGCGCCAGCAGCCCTATTGGGACTAGCTACGAGCAGTACTTC
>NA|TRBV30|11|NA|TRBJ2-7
CAWSVRYEQYF
TGTGCCTGGAGTGTACGCTACGAGCAGTACTTC
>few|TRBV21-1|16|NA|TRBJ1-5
CASSSHGRYSNQPQHF
TGTGCCAGCAGTTCCCACGGCAGATATAGCAATCAGCCCCAGCATTTT
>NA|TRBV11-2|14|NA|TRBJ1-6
CASSLEPGWSPLHF
TGTGCCAGCAGCTTAGAGCCAGGGTGGTCACCCCTCCACTTT
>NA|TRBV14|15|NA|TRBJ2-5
CASSQDRNREETQYF
TGTGCCAGCAGCCAAGATCGGAACAGGGAAGAGACCCAGTACTTC
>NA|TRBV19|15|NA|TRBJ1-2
CASSIQGALTYGYTF
TGTGCCAGTAGTATACAAGGGGCCTTGACCTATGGCTACACCTTC
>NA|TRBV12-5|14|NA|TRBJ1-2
CASGLAGSNYGYTF
TGTGCTAGTGGTTTGGCTGGGTCTAACTATGGCTACACCTTC
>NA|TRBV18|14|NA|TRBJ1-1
CASSPKQMNTEAFF
TGTGCCAGCTCACCCAAACAGATGAACACTGAAGCTTTCTTT
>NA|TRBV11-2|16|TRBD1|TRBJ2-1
CASSLGGTGGGNEQFF
TGTGCCAGCAGCTTGGGCGGGACAGGGGGTGGAAATGAGCAGTTCTTC
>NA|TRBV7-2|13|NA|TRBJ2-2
CASSLRLPGELFF
TGTGCCAGCAGCTTACGGTTACCCGGGGAGCTGTTTTTT
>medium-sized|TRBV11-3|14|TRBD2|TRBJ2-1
CASSPPGLDFPQFF
TGTGCCAGCAGCCCCCCGGGACTAGACTTCCCTCAGTTCTTC
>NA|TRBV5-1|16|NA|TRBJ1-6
CASSPGDEAPRSPLHF
TGCGCCAGCAGCCCGGGGGACGAAGCCCCACGATCACCCCTCCACTTT
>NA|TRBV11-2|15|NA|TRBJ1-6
CASSLEGGTNSPLHF
TGTGCCAGCAGCTTAGAAGGCGGGACTAATTCACCCCTCCACTTT
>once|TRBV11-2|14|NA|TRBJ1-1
CASSLSRTRTEAFF
TGTGCCAGCAGCTTAAGCCGGACGAGAACTGAAGCTTTCTTT
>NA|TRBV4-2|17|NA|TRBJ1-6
CASSQDGQSSYNSPLHF
TGTGCCAGCAGCCAAGATGGGCAGAGCTCCTATAATTCACCCCTCCACTTT
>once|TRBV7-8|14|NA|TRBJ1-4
CASTLQATNEKLFF
TGTGCCAGCACCCTCCAGGCAACTAATGAAAAACTGTTTTTT
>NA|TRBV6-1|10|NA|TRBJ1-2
CASSEGGYTF
TGTGCCAGCAGTGAGGGTGGCTACACCTTC
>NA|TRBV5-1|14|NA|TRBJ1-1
CASSLVGLSTEAFF
TGCGCCAGCAGCTTGGTGGGACTGTCCACTGAAGCTTTCTTT
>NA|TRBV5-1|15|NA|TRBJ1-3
CASSLAGGAGNTIYF
TGCGCCAGCAGCTTGGCAGGAGGGGCTGGAAACACCATATATTTT
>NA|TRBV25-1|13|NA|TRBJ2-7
CASSEPLNYEQYF
TGTGCCAGCAGTGAACCGCTTAACTACGAGCAGTACTTC
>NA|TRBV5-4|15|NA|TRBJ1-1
CASSLSVGLNTEAFF
TGTGCCAGCAGCTTGTCCGTCGGGTTGAACACTGAAGCTTTCTTT
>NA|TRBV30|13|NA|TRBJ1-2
CAWSGGVYYGYTF
TGTGCCTGGAGCGGCGGAGTATACTATGGCTACACCTTC
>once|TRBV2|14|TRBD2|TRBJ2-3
CATQKREGTDTQYF
TGTGCCACCCAAAAGCGGGAGGGCACAGATACGCAGTATTTT
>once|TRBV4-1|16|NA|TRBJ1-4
CASSQVVGGEVEKLFF
TGCGCCAGCAGCCAAGTCGTAGGGGGAGAGGTTGAAAAACTGTTTTTT
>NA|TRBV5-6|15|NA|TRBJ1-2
CASSLAWQGNYGYTF
TGTGCCAGCAGCTTGGCTTGGCAGGGGAACTATGGCTACACCTTC
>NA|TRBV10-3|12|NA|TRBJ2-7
CATRQESYEQYF
TGTGCCACCAGACAGGAATCCTACGAGCAGTACTTC
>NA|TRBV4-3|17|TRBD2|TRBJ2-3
CASSPGLAGSSTDTQYF
TGCGCCAGCAGCCCAGGACTAGCGGGATCTAGCACAGATACGCAGTATTTT
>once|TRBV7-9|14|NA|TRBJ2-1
CASHQQQSYNEQFF
TGTGCCAGCCACCAGCAGCAGTCCTACAATGAGCAGTTCTTC
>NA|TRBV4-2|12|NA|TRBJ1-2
CASSRTDYGYTF
TGTGCCAGCAGCCGAACAGACTATGGCTACACCTTC
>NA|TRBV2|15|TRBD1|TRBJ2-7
CASSEADRGVREQYF
TGTGCCAGCAGTGAAGCGGACAGGGGGGTCCGCGAGCAGTACTTC
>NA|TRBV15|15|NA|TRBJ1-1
CATSRVDPGGTEAFF
TGTGCCACCAGCAGAGTAGATCCGGGCGGCACTGAAGCTTTCTTT
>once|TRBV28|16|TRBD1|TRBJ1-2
CASSLVGGQGDYGYTF
TGTGCCAGCAGTTTAGTTGGGGGACAGGGGGACTATGGCTACACCTTC
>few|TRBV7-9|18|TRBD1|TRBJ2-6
CASSLVKGASSGANVLTF
TGTGCCAGCAGCTTAGTCAAGGGGGCGAGCTCTGGGGCCAACGTCCTGACTTTC
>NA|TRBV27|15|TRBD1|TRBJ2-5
CASSFLRDRQETQYF
TGTGCCAGCAGTTTTCTTCGGGACAGACAAGAGACCCAGTACTTC
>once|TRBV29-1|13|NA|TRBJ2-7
CSVEAGNSYEQYF
TGCAGCGTTGAGGCGGGGAACTCCTACGAGCAGTACTTC
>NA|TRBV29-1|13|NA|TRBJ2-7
CSVVTGGTYEQYF
TGCAGCGTTGTTACCGGGGGAACTTACGAGCAGTACTTC
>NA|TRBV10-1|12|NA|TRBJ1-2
CASSDSTGGYTF
TGCGCCAGCAGTGATTCAACCGGTGGCTACACCTTC
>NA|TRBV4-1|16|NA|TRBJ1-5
CASSQDSDKRNQPQHF
TGCGCCAGCAGCCAAGATTCGGACAAGCGCAATCAGCCCCAGCATTTT
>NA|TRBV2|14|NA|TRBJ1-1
CASSEAGGGTEAFF
TGTGCCAGCAGTGAAGCAGGGGGAGGCACTGAAGCTTTCTTT
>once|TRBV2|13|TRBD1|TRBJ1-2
CASSVGTAYGYTF
TGTGCCAGCAGTGTTGGGACAGCCTATGGCTACACCTTC
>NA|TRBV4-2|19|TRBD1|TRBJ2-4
CASSQDPPAMTGGKNIQYF
TGTGCCAGCAGCCAAGATCCCCCGGCAATGACAGGGGGCAAAAACATTCAGTACTTC
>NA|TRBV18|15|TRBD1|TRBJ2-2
CASSPRQGITGELFF
TGTGCCAGCTCACCGCGACAGGGTATCACCGGGGAGCTGTTTTTT
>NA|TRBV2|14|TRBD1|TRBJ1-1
CARTLDRGNTEAFF
TGTGCCAGAACACTCGACAGGGGTAACACTGAAGCTTTCTTT
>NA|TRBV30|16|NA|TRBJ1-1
CAWSPAQDPMNTEAFF
TGTGCCTGGAGTCCGGCACAGGACCCCATGAACACTGAAGCTTTCTTT
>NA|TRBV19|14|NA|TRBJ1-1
CASSQGRMNTEAFF
TGTGCCAGTAGTCAGGGACGGATGAACACTGAAGCTTTCTTT
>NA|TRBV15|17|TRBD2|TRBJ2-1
CATSRARTSGSGYEQFF
TGTGCCACCAGCAGAGCCCGGACTAGCGGGAGCGGGTATGAGCAGTTCTTC
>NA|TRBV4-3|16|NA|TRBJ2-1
CASSQDRDPSYNEQFF
TGCGCCAGCAGCCAAGATAGGGACCCCTCCTACAATGAGCAGTTCTTC
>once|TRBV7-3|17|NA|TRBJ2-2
CASSPGTGATNTGELFF
TGTGCCAGCAGCCCTGGCACCGGCGCCACGAACACCGGGGAGCTGTTTTTT
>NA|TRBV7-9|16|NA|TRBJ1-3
CASSSLRGNSGNTIYF
TGTGCCAGCAGCTCCCTCAGGGGTAATTCGGGAAACACCATATATTTT